The 3 T cell receptor beta chains reported below all come from one sample, sequenced in a study of Graves' ophthalmopathy and Graves' hyperthyroidism. As the template, RNA transcripts were used to amplify TCR beta CDR3 regions. In the first round, RT-PCR was carried out with HTBI primers, and a multiplex PCR formed the second round. TCRdb reanalysed the multiplex PCR reads using MiXCR and keeps one entry per CDR3 protein. The table has roughly 410,000 distinct CDR3 sequences, roughly 15% seen once. Sequencing input: peripheral blood. The receptors shown here come from a young woman with stable Graves' hyperthyroidism.

This clonotype was detected ten times or more. The V and J genes are TRBV4-2 and TRBJ1-1, with D possibly being TRBD1 (5 bases). Between the trimmed V and J ends, which lost 1 base and 2 bases, there was a span of 11 bases. CDR3 length: 15 amino acids. CDR1 and CDR2 from the germline V gene are LGHNA and YNFKEQ. This chain's CDR3 is CASSQGFDSNTEAFF. Written as DNA, the CDR3 is TGTGCCAGCAGCCAAGGTTTCGACAGCAACACTGAAGCTTTCTTT.

This clonotype appeared many times. The J gene is TRBJ2-7, the V gene TRBV7-2, with D perhaps given as TRBD1 or TRBD2 (6 bases each). V lost 7 bases to trimming and J lost 2 bases, with 18 bases between them. The CDR3 covers 15 residues. The germline CDR1 and CDR2 sequences are SGHTA and FQGNSA. CDR3 sequence reads: CASTTDGGGTYEQYF. The CDR3 DNA is TGTGCCAGCACCACCGATGGAGGGGGGACCTACGAGCAGTACTTC.

This clonotype came up a few times. This chain connects TRBV2 to TRBJ2-7; D call uncertain. Between the trimmed V and J ends, which lost 8 bases and 0 bases, there was a span of 23 bases. The germline gives CDR1 SNHLY, CDR2 FYNNEI. This CDR3 region has 17 residues. In DNA form, the CDR3 reads TGTGCCAGCTCCTCCCCCCCCACAACCCTAAGCTCCTACGAGCAGTACTTC. Its protein product is CASSSPPTTLSSYEQYF.